The 23 T cell receptor beta chains presented below share a single source sample, sequenced in a study of T-cell reconstitution after alpha-beta-depleted transplantation in children. Molecular barcoding with unique molecular identifiers was used for the TCRbeta library. MiXCR, applied by TCRdb to the PCR reads, yields one record per CDR3 protein. The sample consists of 450,000 to 550,000 distinct CDR3 sequences, about an eighth of them appearing once. The sequenced sample was PBMCs, mostly from graft donor cells, obtained 180 days after TCRalphabeta/CD19-depleted stem cell transplant. These TCRs come from a female patient aged 2 to 10 who had a stem cell transplant for aplastic anemia, so the T cells may come from the graft donor.

V gene TRBV27 combines with J gene TRBJ1-1, with 7 bases that match TRBD1. V was pared by 7 bases and J by 1 base, with 12 bases of the junction left unmatched. Germline V CDR1 and CDR2: MNHEY, SMNVEV (reference sequence). This CDR3 has 16 residues. CDR3 residues: CASTYLTGTKNTEAFF. CDR3 DNA sequence: TGTGCCAGCACCTACCTGACAGGGACTAAGAACACTGAAGCTTTCTTT.

The V gene is TRBV5-1, the J gene TRBJ2-7; D uncertain. CDR3 length equals 16 residues. The V end lost 0 bases, the J end lost 2 bases, and 15 bases lay between the germline ends. Looked up from germline, CDR1 is SGHRS and CDR2 is YFSETQ. CDR3 bases: TGCGCCAGCAGCTTGGTCCCCCAGCCTGGTACCTACGAGCAGTACTTC. Amino acid sequence: CASSLVPQPGTYEQYF. Combining the CDR3 with reference TRBV5-1 and TRBJ2-7 gives the whole variable domain KAGVTQTPRYLIKTRGQQVTLSCSPISGHRSVSWYQQTPGQGLQFLFEYFSETQRNKGNFPGRFSGRQFSNSRSEMNVSTLELGDSALYLCASSLVPQPGTYEQYFGPGTRLTVT.

In its sample, this clonotype was seen a few times. J is TRBJ2-6 and V is TRBV3-1; D remains ambiguous. The V gene's germline CDR1 is LGHDT and CDR2 YNNKEL (reference sequence). The CDR3 contains 17 residues. V lost 4 bases and J lost 2, with 15 bases in between. The CDR3 here is CASSLRRRAPGANVLTF. Here the CDR3 DNA reads TGTGCCAGCAGCCTGCGGCGAAGGGCCCCTGGGGCCAACGTCCTGACTTTC.

The chain carries TRBV7-9 and TRBJ2-7, with TRBD1 matching 9 bases. The CDR3 is 14 amino acids. V gave up 3 bases and J gave up 2 bases; unmatched junction bases: 2. Germline V gives CDR1 SEHNR, CDR2 FQNEAQ (reference sequence). The CDR3: CASSFGTGTYEQYV. The DNA for the CDR3 is TGTGCCAGCAGCTTCGGGACAGGGACCTACGAGCAGTACGTC.

This clonotype was seen a few times. The V call is TRBV12-3 or TRBV12-4, the J call TRBJ2-4; D may be TRBD1 or TRBD2 (5 bases each). This CDR3 is built from 13 residues. Trimming cost V 5 bases and J 8 bases, with 13 bases left between them. The CDR3 is CASSQGLGDIQYF. The CDR3 DNA sequence: TGTGCCAGCAGTCAAGGTTTGGGGGACATTCAGTACTTC.

This clonotype was observed at least ten times. The chain couples TRBV27 to TRBJ2-5, with D maybe TRBD2 (6 bases). V was clipped by 2 bases and J by 2 bases, with 15 bases between them. The CDR3 has 16 residues. Looked up from germline, CDR1 is MNHEY and CDR2 is SMNVEV (reference sequence). The CDR3 loop reads CASSLGRLGRQETQYF. The CDR3 coding sequence is TGTGCCAGCAGTTTAGGTAGACTAGGTCGGCAAGAGACCCAGTACTTC.

This clonotype occurred a few times. J is TRBJ2-3 and V is TRBV15; D may be TRBD2 (5 bases). The CDR3 length is 14 residues. Trimming pared 4 bases from V and 5 bases from J, leaving 13 bases between. CDR1 is LNHNV, CDR2 YYDKDF, per germline (reference sequence). In nucleotides, the CDR3 is TGTGCCACCAGCACAAGGACTTTCAAAGATACGCAGTATTTT. This encodes CATSTRTFKDTQYF.

This clonotype turned up a few times. Compared with germline, one end of the junction differs, possibly owing to a read error. V and J are TRBV13 and TRBJ2-4, with D maybe TRBD1 (5 bases). The germline gives CDR1 PRHDT, CDR2 FYEKMQ (reference sequence). The CDR3 runs 16 residues. For the CDR3, the DNA is TGTGCCAGCAGCCTAGGGGCGGTAGGAGCCAAAAACATTCAGTACTTC. It specifies CASSLGAVGAKNIQYF.

The V call is TRBV12-3 or TRBV12-4, the J call TRBJ2-7, with 10 bases identical to TRBD1. There are 22 residues in the CDR3. The V and J ends lost 2 bases and 2 bases, in that order; junction bases with no gene match: 24. CDR3 sequence: CASSLLTGGKGSRASLTYEQYF. CDR3 coding DNA: TGTGCCAGCAGTTTACTGACAGGGGGCAAGGGGAGTCGGGCCTCCCTTACCTACGAGCAGTACTTC.

V gene TRBV18 combines with J gene TRBJ1-3; TRBD1 matches 10 bases. V trimming: 2 bases; J trimming: 4 bases; junction bases outside the gene matches: 8. Per germline, CDR1 KGHSH and CDR2 LQKENI. The CDR3 is 17 amino acids. For the CDR3, the DNA is TGTGCCAGCTCACCAGGGTCGGGACAGGGGATCGGAAACACCATATATTTT. The encoded protein is CASSPGSGQGIGNTIYF. The whole variable domain, remainder taken from reference TRBV18 and TRBJ1-3, is NAGVMQNPRHLVRRRGQEARLRCSPMKGHSHVYWYRQLPEEGLKFMVYLQKENIIDESGMPKERFSAEFPKEGPSILRIQQVVRGDSAAYFCASSPGSGQGIGNTIYFGEGSWLTVV.

The chain uses TRBV28 and TRBJ2-7, with D possibly TRBD2 on 6 matching bases. The ends were cut back, 7 bases at V and 1 base at J, with 11 bases in the middle. In germline, CDR1 is MDHEN, CDR2 SYDVKM. CDR3 length equals 13 residues. In nucleotides, the CDR3 is TGTGCCAGCATGGCGGGATCGTCCTACGAGCAGTACTTC. It yields the protein CASMAGSSYEQYF.

This clonotype was seen more than once but under ten times. The V call is TRBV5-1, the J call TRBJ2-7, with 8 bases fitting TRBD2. V lost 0 bases to trimming and J lost 4 bases; unmatched junction nucleotides: 3. The CDR3 has 14 residues. Germline CDR1 is SGHRS and CDR2 is YFSETQ. For the CDR3, the DNA is TGCGCCAGCAGCTTGGTAGCGGGGCATTACGAGCAGTACGTC. Translated, it gives CASSLVAGHYEQYV.

The CDR3 here is CASSLRRYRPSGVYNEQFF. CDR3 bases: TGTGCCAGCAGTTTGCGACGTTATCGACCTAGCGGGGTTTACAATGAGCAGTTCTTC. The chain couples TRBV28 to TRBJ2-1; 9 bases agree with TRBD2. V was pared by 3 bases and J by 4 bases, with 16 bases of the junction left unmatched. The CDR3 spans 19 residues. Germline V gives CDR1 MDHEN, CDR2 SYDVKM.

This clonotype was found a few times. The chain links TRBV27 to TRBJ2-1; a weak D match, TRBD1 (6 bases). V dropped 5 bases and J dropped 5 bases, with 13 bases sitting between them. Germline CDR1 is MNHEY and CDR2 is SMNVEV (reference sequence). The CDR3 loop spans 14 amino acids. DNA for the CDR3: TGTGCCAGCAGTCCTACAGGGTGGGACAATGAGCAGTTCTTC. This sequence encodes CASSPTGWDNEQFF.

The CDR3 DNA reads as TGTGCCAGCGCCCGGTTGTGGGCGGGGGGCACAGATACGCAGTATTTT. This sequence encodes CASARLWAGGTDTQYF. The chain joins TRBV9 to TRBJ2-3; TRBD2 matches 7 bases. V trimming: 7 bases; J trimming: 1 base; junction bases outside the gene matches: 12. The germline V gene has CDR1 SGDLS and CDR2 YYNGEE. There are 16 residues in the CDR3.

This clonotype appeared a few times. V is TRBV9 and J is TRBJ2-7, with D tentatively TRBD1 or TRBD2 (5 bases each). The germline CDR1 and CDR2 sequences are SGDLS and YYNGEE. The CDR3 length is 15 residues. V dropped 4 bases and J dropped 3 bases, with 17 bases sitting between them. The CDR3 nucleotides are TGTGCCAGCAGCCCCGAGGCAGGGAGAAACTACGAGCAGTACTTC. This translates into CASSPEAGRNYEQYF.

This clonotype was detected a few times. This chain joins TRBV29-1 and TRBJ1-5; no firm D call. CDR3 length: 15 amino acids. Trimming left V 8 bases short and J 0 bases short, with 17 bases between. Per the germline V gene, CDR1 is SQVTM and CDR2 is ANQGSEA. CDR3 bases: TGCAGCCTATTCGCGAAGGGTTTTAGCAATCAGCCCCAGCATTTT. Translation: CSLFAKGFSNQPQHF. Combining the CDR3 with reference TRBV29-1 and TRBJ1-5 gives the whole variable domain SAVISQKPSRDICQRGTSLTIQCQVDSQVTMMFWYRQQPGQSLTLIATANQGSEATYESGFVIDKFPISRPNLTFSTLTVSNMSPEDSSIYLCSLFAKGFSNQPQHFGDGTRLSIL.

The V gene is TRBV29-1, the J gene TRBJ2-5, with TRBD2 identical over 8 bases. The CDR3 totals 14 residues. Germline CDR1 SQVTM, CDR2 ANQGSEA. Trimming cost V 3 bases and J 4 bases; bases outside gene matches: 7. CDR3 region: CSVDSGLAGETQYF. CDR3 DNA sequence: TGCAGCGTTGATTCCGGGCTAGCGGGAGAGACCCAGTACTTC.

This clonotype was counted a few times. The CDR3 is CASSLVPTSGSTDTQYF. Written as DNA, the CDR3 is TGTGCCAGCAGTTTAGTTCCGACTAGCGGGAGCACAGATACGCAGTATTTT. V gene TRBV12-3 or TRBV12-4 combines with J gene TRBJ2-3; 10 bases match TRBD2. V gave up 1 base and J gave up 0 bases; unmatched junction bases: 4. There are 17 residues in the CDR3.

The chain carries TRBV12-3 or TRBV12-4 and TRBJ2-2, with D unresolved. V lost 4 bases and J 3 bases, leaving 6 bases between the germline ends. The CDR3 has 13 amino acids. Here the CDR3 reads CASSWTDTGELFF. The CDR3 DNA sequence: TGTGCCAGCAGTTGGACCGACACCGGGGAGCTGTTTTTT.

In regard to this clonotype: A much larger clone lies one base from this, so it may be a read error. The chain recombines TRBV12-3 or TRBV12-4 with TRBJ2-2; 8 bases fit TRBD1. The CDR3 is 15 amino acids. The CDR3 reads CTSSLRQGAAGELFF. In DNA form, the CDR3 reads TGTACCAGCAGTTTGCGGCAGGGGGCGGCCGGGGAGCTGTTTTTT.

This clonotype occurred a few times. The chain uses TRBV3-1 and TRBJ2-7, with 7 bases aligning to TRBD2. Germline CDR1 reads LGHDT; CDR2 reads YNNKEL (reference sequence). V lost 1 base, J lost 0 bases, and 12 bases stayed unmatched. CDR3 length: 18 residues. The CDR3 reads CASSQGLALAASSYEQYV. CDR3 nucleotides: TGTGCCAGCAGCCAAGGGTTGGCTCTAGCGGCGAGCTCCTACGAGCAGTACGTC.

This clonotype was found many times. The J gene is TRBJ2-1, the V gene TRBV20-1; the D gene is possibly TRBD2 (6 bases). CDR3 length: 12 residues. The germline V and J ends were trimmed by 3 bases and 3 bases, with 6 bases remaining between them. Germline V CDR1 and CDR2: DFQATT, SNEGSKA (reference sequence). CDR3 nucleotide sequence: TGCAGTGCTAGGGACTACTACAATGAGCAGTTCTTC. Amino acids: CSARDYYNEQFF.